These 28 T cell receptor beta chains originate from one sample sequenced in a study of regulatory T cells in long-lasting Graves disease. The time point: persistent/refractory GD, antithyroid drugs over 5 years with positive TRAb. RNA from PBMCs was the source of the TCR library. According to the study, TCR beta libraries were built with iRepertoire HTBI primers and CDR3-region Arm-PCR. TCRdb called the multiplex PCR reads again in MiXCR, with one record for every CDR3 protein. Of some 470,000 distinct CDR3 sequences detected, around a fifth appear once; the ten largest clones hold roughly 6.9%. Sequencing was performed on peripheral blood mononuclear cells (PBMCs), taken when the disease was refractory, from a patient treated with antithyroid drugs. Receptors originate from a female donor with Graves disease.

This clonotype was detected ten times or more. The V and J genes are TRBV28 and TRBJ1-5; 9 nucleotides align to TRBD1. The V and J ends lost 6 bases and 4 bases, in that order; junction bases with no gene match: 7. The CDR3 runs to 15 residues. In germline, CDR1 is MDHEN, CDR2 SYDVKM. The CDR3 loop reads CASRLYRGQNQPQHF. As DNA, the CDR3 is TGTGCCAGCAGACTCTACAGGGGGCAGAATCAGCCCCAGCATTTT.

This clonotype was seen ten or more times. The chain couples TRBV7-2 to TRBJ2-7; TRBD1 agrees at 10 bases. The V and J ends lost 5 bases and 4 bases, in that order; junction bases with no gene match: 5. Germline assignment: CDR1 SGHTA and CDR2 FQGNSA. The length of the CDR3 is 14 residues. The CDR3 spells CASSRDRGPYEQYF. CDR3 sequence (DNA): TGTGCCAGCAGCCGAGACAGGGGGCCATACGAGCAGTACTTC.

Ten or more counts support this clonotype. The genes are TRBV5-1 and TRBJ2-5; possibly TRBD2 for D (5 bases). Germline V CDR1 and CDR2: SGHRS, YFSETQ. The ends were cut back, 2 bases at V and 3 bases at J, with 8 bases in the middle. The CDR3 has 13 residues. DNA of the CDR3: TGCGCCAGCAGCTTTATCGGGGAAGAGACCCAGTACTTC. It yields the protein CASSFIGEETQYF.

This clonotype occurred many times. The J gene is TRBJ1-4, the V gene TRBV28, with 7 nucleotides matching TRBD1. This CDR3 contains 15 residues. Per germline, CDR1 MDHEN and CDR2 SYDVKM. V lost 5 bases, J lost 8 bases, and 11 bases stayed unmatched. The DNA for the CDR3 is TGTGCCAGCAGTGAGGGGGCCGATCACCGAGAAAAACTGTTTTTT. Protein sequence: CASSEGADHREKLFF.

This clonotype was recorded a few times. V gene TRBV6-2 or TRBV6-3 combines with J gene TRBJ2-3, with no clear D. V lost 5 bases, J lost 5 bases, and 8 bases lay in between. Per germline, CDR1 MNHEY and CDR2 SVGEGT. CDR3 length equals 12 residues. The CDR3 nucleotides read TGTGCCAGCAGTGAACTCCGAGATACGCAGTATTTT. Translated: CASSELRDTQYF.

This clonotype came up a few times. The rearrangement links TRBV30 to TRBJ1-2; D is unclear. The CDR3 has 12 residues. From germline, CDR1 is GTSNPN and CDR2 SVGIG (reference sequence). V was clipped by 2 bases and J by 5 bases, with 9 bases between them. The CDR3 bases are TGTGCCTGGAGTATCGGATATTATGGCTACACCTTC. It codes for CAWSIGYYGYTF.

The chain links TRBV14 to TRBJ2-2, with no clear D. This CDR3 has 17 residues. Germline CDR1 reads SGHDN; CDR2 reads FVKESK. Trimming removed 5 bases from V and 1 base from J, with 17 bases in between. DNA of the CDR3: TGTGCCAGCAGCTCAACAAAGGCAAGGCGGAACACCGGGGAGCTGTTTTTT. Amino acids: CASSSTKARRNTGELFF.

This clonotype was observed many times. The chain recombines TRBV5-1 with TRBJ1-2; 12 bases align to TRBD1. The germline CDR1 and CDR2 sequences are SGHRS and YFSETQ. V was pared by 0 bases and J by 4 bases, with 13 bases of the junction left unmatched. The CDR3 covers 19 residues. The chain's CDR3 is CASSLDPGTGGGNGYGYTF. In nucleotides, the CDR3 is TGCGCCAGCAGCTTGGACCCCGGGACAGGGGGCGGGAATGGCTATGGCTACACCTTC.

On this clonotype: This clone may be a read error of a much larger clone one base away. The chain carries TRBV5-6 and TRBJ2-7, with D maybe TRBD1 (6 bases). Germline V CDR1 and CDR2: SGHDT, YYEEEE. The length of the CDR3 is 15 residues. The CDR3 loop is CAGSASGQFSYEQYF. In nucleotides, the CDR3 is TGTGCCGGCAGCGCCTCCGGACAGTTTTCCTACGAGCAGTACTTC.

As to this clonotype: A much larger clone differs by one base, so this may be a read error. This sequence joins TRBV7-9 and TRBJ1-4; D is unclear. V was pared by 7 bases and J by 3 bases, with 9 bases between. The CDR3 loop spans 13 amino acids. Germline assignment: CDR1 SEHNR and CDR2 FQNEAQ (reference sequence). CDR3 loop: CASKRVSNEKLFF. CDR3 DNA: TGTGCCAGCAAGAGGGTCTCTAATGAAAAACTGTTTTTT.

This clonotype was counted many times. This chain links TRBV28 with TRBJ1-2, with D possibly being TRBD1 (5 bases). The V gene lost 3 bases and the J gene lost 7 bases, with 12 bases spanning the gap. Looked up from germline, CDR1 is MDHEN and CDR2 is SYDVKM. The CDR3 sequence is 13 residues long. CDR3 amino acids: CASSFARVGGYTF. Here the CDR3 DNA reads TGTGCCAGCAGTTTTGCCAGGGTTGGTGGCTACACCTTC.

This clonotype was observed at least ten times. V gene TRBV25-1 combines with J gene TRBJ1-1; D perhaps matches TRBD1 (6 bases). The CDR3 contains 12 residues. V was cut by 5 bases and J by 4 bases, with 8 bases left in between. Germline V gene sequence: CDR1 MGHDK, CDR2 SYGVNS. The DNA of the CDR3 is TGTGCCAGCAGTACAGGGATCACTGAAGCTTTCTTT. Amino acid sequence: CASSTGITEAFF.

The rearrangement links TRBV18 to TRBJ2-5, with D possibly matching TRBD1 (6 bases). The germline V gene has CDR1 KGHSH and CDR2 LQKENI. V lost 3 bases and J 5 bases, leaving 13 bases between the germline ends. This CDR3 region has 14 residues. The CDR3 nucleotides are TGTGCCAGCTCACCGCGACAGGACCGGGAGACCCAGTACTTC. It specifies CASSPRQDRETQYF.

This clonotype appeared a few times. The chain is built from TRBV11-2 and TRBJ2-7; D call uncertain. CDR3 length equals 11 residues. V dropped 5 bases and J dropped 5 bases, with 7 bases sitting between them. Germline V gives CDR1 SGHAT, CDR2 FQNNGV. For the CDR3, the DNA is TGTGCCAGCAGCCCCAAAAACGAGCAGTACTTC. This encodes CASSPKNEQYF.

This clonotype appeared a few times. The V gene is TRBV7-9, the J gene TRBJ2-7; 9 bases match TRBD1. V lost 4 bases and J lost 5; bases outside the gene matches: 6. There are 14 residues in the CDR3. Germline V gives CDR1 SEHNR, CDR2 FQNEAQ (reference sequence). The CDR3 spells CASSSWDRVNEQYF. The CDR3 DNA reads TGTGCCAGCAGCTCCTGGGACAGGGTGAACGAGCAGTACTTC.

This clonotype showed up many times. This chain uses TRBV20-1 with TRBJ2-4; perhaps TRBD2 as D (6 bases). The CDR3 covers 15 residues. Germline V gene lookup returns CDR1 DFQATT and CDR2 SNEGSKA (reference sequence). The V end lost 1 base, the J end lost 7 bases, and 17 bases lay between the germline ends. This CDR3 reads CSARGRVEGSNIQYF. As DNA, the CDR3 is TGCAGTGCTAGAGGGAGGGTAGAGGGTAGCAACATTCAGTACTTC.

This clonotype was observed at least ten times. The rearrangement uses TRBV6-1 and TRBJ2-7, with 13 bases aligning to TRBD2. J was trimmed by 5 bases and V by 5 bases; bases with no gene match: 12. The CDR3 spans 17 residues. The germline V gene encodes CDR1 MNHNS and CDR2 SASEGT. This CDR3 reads CASSRGTSGAKGHEQYF. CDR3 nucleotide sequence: TGTGCCAGCAGTCGTGGGACTAGCGGGGCAAAAGGGCACGAGCAGTACTTC.

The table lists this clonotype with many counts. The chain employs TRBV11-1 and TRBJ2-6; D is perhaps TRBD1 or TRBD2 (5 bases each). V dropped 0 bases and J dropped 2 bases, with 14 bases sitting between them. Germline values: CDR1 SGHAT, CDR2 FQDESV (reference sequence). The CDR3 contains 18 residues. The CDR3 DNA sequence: TGTGCCAGCAGCTTAGCGCAAACACTAGGGGCTGGGGCCAACGTCCTGACTTTC. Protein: CASSLAQTLGAGANVLTF. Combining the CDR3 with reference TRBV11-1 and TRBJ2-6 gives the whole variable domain EAEVAQSPRYKITEKSQAVAFWCDPISGHATLYWYRQILGQGPELLVQFQDESVVDDSQLPKDRFSAERLKGVDSTLKIQPAELGDSAMYLCASSLAQTLGAGANVLTFGAGSRLTVL.

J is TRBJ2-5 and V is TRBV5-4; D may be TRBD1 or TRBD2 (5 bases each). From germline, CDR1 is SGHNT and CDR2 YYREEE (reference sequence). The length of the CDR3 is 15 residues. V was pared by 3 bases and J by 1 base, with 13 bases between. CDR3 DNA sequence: TGTGCCAGCAGCTCCAGCGGACACCTCCAAGAGACCCAGTACTTC. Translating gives CASSSSGHLQETQYF.

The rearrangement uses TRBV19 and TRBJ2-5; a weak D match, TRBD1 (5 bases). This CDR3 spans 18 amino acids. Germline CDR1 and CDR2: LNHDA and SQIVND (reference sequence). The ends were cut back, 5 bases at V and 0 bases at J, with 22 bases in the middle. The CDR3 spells CASSPPPWTPGYQETQYF. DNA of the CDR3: TGTGCCAGTAGTCCACCCCCGTGGACACCAGGGTACCAAGAGACCCAGTACTTC.

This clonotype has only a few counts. The CDR3 nucleotides are TGTGCCAGCAGTTATAGTAGGAGGCTACTCTACTTC. Encoded protein: CASSYSRRLLYF. The chain links TRBV6-2 or TRBV6-3 to TRBJ2-7; D is possibly TRBD2 (5 bases). Trimming removed 3 bases at V and 13 bases at J, with 16 bases between. This CDR3 region has 12 residues. CDR1 and CDR2 (germline): MNHEY, SVGEGT.

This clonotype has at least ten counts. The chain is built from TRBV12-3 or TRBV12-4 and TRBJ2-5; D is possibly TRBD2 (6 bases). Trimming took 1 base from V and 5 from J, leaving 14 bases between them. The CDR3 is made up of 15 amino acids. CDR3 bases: TGTGCCAGCAGTTTAGGGAGGGACCCTCGGGAGACCCAGTACTTC. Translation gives CASSLGRDPRETQYF.

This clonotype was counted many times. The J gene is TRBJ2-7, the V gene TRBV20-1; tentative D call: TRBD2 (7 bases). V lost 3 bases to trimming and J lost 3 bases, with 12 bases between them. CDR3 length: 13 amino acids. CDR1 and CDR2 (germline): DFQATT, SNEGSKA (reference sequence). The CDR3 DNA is TGCAGTGCTAGCCCGGGGGGCCTCTACGAGCAGTACTTC. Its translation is CSASPGGLYEQYF.

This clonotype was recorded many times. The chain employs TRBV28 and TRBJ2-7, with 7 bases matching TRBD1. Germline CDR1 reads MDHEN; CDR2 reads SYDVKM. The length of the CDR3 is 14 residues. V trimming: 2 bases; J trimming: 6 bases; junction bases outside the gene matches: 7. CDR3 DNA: TGTGCCAGCAGTTTAGGGACAGCCGGGGTCGAGCAGTACTTC. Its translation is CASSLGTAGVEQYF.

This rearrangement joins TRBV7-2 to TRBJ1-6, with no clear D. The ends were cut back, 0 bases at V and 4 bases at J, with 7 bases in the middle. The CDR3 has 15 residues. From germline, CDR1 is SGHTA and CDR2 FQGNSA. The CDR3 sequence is CASSLATSYNSPLHF. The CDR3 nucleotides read TGTGCCAGCAGCTTAGCTACCAGTTATAATTCACCCCTCCACTTT.

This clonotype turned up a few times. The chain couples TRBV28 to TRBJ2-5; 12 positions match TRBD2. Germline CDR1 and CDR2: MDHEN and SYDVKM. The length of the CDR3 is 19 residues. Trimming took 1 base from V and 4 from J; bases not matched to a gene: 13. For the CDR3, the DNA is TGTGCCAGCAGTTTATCCCTGACTAGCGGGAGAGGAGAGGGAGAGACCCAGTACTTC. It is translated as CASSLSLTSGRGEGETQYF.

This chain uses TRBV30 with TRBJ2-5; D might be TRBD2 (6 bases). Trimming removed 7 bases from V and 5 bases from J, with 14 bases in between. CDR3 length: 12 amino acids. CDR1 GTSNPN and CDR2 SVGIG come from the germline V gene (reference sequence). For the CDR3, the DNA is TGTGCCTCGGACTCGGGGGTGGAGACCCAGTACTTC. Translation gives CASDSGVETQYF.

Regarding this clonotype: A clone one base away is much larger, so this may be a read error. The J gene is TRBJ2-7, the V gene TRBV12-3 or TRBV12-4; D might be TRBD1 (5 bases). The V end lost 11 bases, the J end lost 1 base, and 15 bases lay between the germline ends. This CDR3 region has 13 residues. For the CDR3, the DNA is TGTGCCGGCACCCCAGGGTTTTCCTACGAGCAGTACTTC. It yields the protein CAGTPGFSYEQYF.